This T cell receptor beta chain comes out of a study of regulatory T cells in long-lasting Graves disease (dated by TCRdb to the early 2020s). Notes on the research overall: Newly diagnosed Graves' disease patients had taken antithyroid drugs for less than 3 months. TCR sequencing covered 13 persistent and roughly 20 newly diagnosed Graves' disease patients, some 35 samples in total. Peripheral blood TCR sequencing and RNA sequencing compared persistent Graves' disease patients with newly diagnosed Graves' disease patients. The study was conducted in China and was registered as a clinical trial. What the study reported, not specific to this receptor: As a limitation, the authors acknowledged that the small sample size may reduce accuracy. Compared with newly diagnosed patients, patients with persistent Graves' disease had lower TCR Shannon entropy and fewer highly expanded clones, which suggests clonal expansion. Only peripheral blood was studied, because thyroid tissue, the primary lesion, was inaccessible. Only the TCR beta chain was sequenced and analyzed. Persistent patients shared more public clonotypes among themselves (around 2,800) than newly diagnosed patients did (about 900).

Taken with the paper, the label for time point translates to: newly diagnosed GD, antithyroid drugs for less than 3 months. RNA was extracted from PBMCs in TRIzol for both TCR sequencing and RNA sequencing. The diagnosis of Graves' disease was made according to American Thyroid Association guidelines. The patients came from an endocrinology department in Xi'an, China. Each patient gave about 9.1 milliliters of peripheral blood, collected in an EDTA anticoagulant tube. Ficoll Paque Plus density gradient separation was used to isolate PBMCs, and no further T cell sorting was performed. An Agilent 2100 Bioanalyzer and agarose gel were used to assess RNA quality, and a NanoDrop 2000 was used to measure RNA concentration. This clonotype occurred many times. The antigen it binds to is not known. Per-base qualities were not stored, and no clone one base away is much larger. Library preparation was by multiplex PCR. Sequencing was performed on an Illumina HiSeq 4000. CDR3 regions were amplified by Arm-PCR with iRepertoire HTBI primers to construct TCR beta libraries. Before sequencing, the PCR products went through gel purification. As for how the authors treated the data: Gene usage analysis of CDR3 amino acid clonotypes relied on the 60 or so TRBV and 14 TRBJ segments identified across samples. COPE and FqMerger were used to merge filtered high-quality paired reads into contigs. Contigs were aligned with BLAST to IMGT TRBV, TRBD and TRBJ reference genes, and CDR3 was defined per IMGT. Clonotypes above 0.1% frequency were classified as highly expanded clones. Shannon entropy served as the measure of repertoire diversity, while the Gini coefficient captured V-J evenness. Clonotypes shared by more than one individual were considered public. TCRdb trimmed public reads at Q25 via fastp, called clones via MiXCR and kept in-frame beta chains. Each CDR3 protein appears once, grouped with its most common genes and DNA. TCRdb's processing, not the authors' own work, is the source of the V and J calls. The sample includes more than 450,000 distinct CDR3 sequences, with about 12% observed a single time. Around 10% of the sample is held by the ten biggest clonotypes.

The sample also formed part of further work on T cells in Graves' hyperthyroidism and ophthalmopathy. The second study's authors report: A patient counted as having stable Graves' hyperthyroidism if no progression to ophthalmopathy occurred over 18 months of follow-up. Hyperthyroidism patients were aged 18 to 65 years and newly diagnosed, with disease duration of less than 2 months. Patients with uncontrolled infections, other autoimmune diseases, pregnancy or lactation were excluded. Diagnoses were established on the basis of clinical symptoms, serum thyroxine and TRAb, thyroid ultrasound, and orbital computed tomography. The TCR CDR3 was subjected to a first round of RT-PCR using the HTBI primer set and the Qiagen OneStep RT-PCR kit. Blood samples also contained most of the expanded thyroid clonotypes (frequency above 0.001), which suggests that blood repertoires may reflect thyroid immune responses. A model built on a 13 V-J signature distinguished ophthalmopathy from stable hyperthyroidism, reaching around 90% sensitivity and approximately 81% specificity in cross-validation and 80%/75% in testing. In validation, the model predicted progression to ophthalmopathy with 55% to 71% sensitivity and less than 75% specificity, a median of roughly seven months before onset. TCR V-J signatures able to tell the groups apart were searched for in a discovery cohort of 90 to 100 patients, of whom about 40 had Graves' ophthalmopathy and roughly 59 had stable Graves' hyperthyroidism. Prospective prediction of ophthalmopathy was tested in an independent validation cohort consisting of fewer than 20 hyperthyroidism patients and more than 15 patients who later progressed to ophthalmopathy. The 100 or so discovery patients were randomly split 7:3 into training and test sets. In addition, the study compared T-cell repertoires in thyroid tissue and in blood from over 5 Graves' hyperthyroidism patients. Once sampling was done, hyperthyroidism patients were given methimazole at a starting dose of 30 mg daily, whereas ophthalmopathy patients were given high-dose intravenous methylprednisolone. Libraries were constructed in a second round of multiplex PCR, after which size selection and purification were performed. Paired-end sequencing of the libraries was performed with 100 bp reads on an Illumina HiSeq2000. SOAPnuke was used to process the raw data, throwing out any read that contained adapters or uncalled bases, had a mean Phred below 15, or lacked an exact constant-primer or identifier match. High-quality paired reads were merged with COPE v1.2.5, and unique nucleotide sequences were defined as clonotypes. MiTCR v1.1 was used to align the clonotypes against IMGT TRBV, TRBD and TRBJ reference segments. Only V-J combinations with frequency above 0.0001, covering roughly 99% of repertoires, were analysed. The TCS score was defined as the ratio of F50 (clonal expansion) to E x V (chaos), calculated using BLOSUM62-based TCRdist between CDR3 peptides within each V-J. Welch's t-statistics and random forest reduced approximately 520 V-J features to 13, which were used in a naive Bayes classifier (R e1071). Sample size was not statistically predetermined, and investigators were not blinded to group allocation. The paper reports TCR Vbeta CDR3 sequencing of some 140 peripheral blood samples: 40 to 45 ophthalmopathy, under 80 hyperthyroidism and around 17 progressor patients.

The receptor's source is a woman aged 30 to 39 with Graves disease. Donor details come from another sample of the same person, matched by shared clones. The input for sequencing was peripheral blood mononuclear cells (PBMCs), taken at new diagnosis, from a patient treated with antithyroid drugs.

The bases are TGTGCCAGCAGAGCTTGGTTCGCAGGGAAGGCAGGGGATACAAACTATGGCTACACCTTC. It translates to CASRAWFAGKAGDTNYGYTF. The sequence links TRBV5-6 to TRBJ1-2; TRBD1 is perhaps the D gene, given 6 matching bases. V loses 5 bases of germline sequence and J loses 2 bases, and the interval between the two ends is 31 bases. The CDR3, cysteine through phenylalanine, is 20 amino acids long. Left in the record is the CDR3 DNA by itself, 60 bases read in frame from the first base. The germline V gene specifies SGHDT as CDR1 and YYEEEE as CDR2.